Listed below are T cell receptor beta chains from one sample, sequenced in a study of cytomegalovirus exposure and HLA in healthy donors. The repertoire was sequenced with immunoSEQ multiplex PCR; TCRdb's copy has only in-frame clones and lacks some. The data contain 65,000 or so clones, more than 75% of them seen just once; the ten biggest clones take up around 2.9%. Sequencing used PBMCs. Receptors were obtained from a girl aged 10-17 years in good health and CMV-seropositive. Each CDR3 is given with its conserved first and last residue. Fields, in order: clone size, CDR3 length, D gene, V gene, J gene, CDR3 protein, CDR3 DNA. A D gene is named only where the DNA matches it firmly. Expanded clones get a size class; other rows say once, few or many, or leave the size out.

size: -
length: 15
D: -
V: TRBV7-2
J: TRBJ2-1
CDR3: CASQIDGGSPNEQFF
DNA: TGTGCCAGCCAAATCGATGGGGGGTCGCCTAATGAGCAGTTCTTC

size: -
length: 16
D: TRBD2
V: TRBV9
J: TRBJ2-1
CDR3: CASSPLAGGRFNEQFF
DNA: TGTGCCAGCAGCCCCCTAGCGGGGGGAAGATTTAATGAGCAGTTCTTC

size: -
length: 17
D: -
V: TRBV4-1
J: TRBJ1-3
CDR3: CASSLHGGDEAGNTIYF
DNA: TGCGCCAGCAGCCTCCACGGGGGAGATGAGGCTGGAAACACCATATATTTT

size: -
length: 14
D: -
V: TRBV5-1
J: TRBJ1-5
CDR3: CASSLESTDQPQHF
DNA: TGCGCCAGCAGCTTGGAATCCACAGATCAGCCCCAGCATTTT

size: -
length: 13
D: -
V: TRBV30
J: TRBJ1-5
CDR3: CAWSVGGDQPQHF
DNA: TGTGCCTGGAGTGTAGGGGGAGACCAGCCCCAGCATTTT

size: -
length: 13
D: -
V: TRBV9
J: TRBJ2-3
CDR3: CASSAGAGDTQYF
DNA: TGTGCCAGCAGCGCCGGCGCCGGGGATACGCAGTATTTT

size: -
length: 15
D: -
V: TRBV4-3
J: TRBJ1-3
CDR3: CASSQDAGTGNTIYF
DNA: TGCGCCAGCAGCCAAGACGCCGGTACTGGAAACACCATATATTTT

size: -
length: 14
D: -
V: TRBV28
J: TRBJ2-2
CDR3: CASSFNHGSGELFF
DNA: TGTGCCAGCAGTTTCAACCACGGTTCCGGGGAGCTGTTTTTT

size: -
length: 14
D: -
V: TRBV7-2
J: TRBJ2-3
CDR3: CASSSWTNTDTQYF
DNA: TGTGCCAGCAGCTCATGGACTAACACAGATACGCAGTATTTT

size: -
length: 13
D: -
V: TRBV6-4
J: TRBJ2-1
CDR3: CASSVFRGNEQFF
DNA: TGTGCCAGCAGTGTGTTTAGGGGCAATGAGCAGTTCTTC

size: -
length: 15
D: -
V: TRBV29-1
J: TRBJ1-1
CDR3: CSVEVPTALFVEAFF
DNA: TGCAGCGTTGAAGTTCCCACAGCTCTATTTGTTGAAGCTTTCTTT

size: -
length: 10
D: -
V: TRBV20-1
J: TRBJ2-7
CDR3: CSARRDEQYF
DNA: TGCAGTGCTAGGAGGGACGAGCAGTACTTC

size: -
length: 14
D: -
V: TRBV2
J: TRBJ2-7
CDR3: CASSTQGLSYEQYF
DNA: TGTGCCAGCAGTACCCAGGGACTCTCCTACGAGCAGTACTTC

size: -
length: 17
D: -
V: TRBV6-4
J: TRBJ2-3
CDR3: CASSDEPTRGPVDTQYF
DNA: TGTGCCAGCAGTGACGAGCCAACCCGCGGCCCCGTAGATACGCAGTATTTT

size: -
length: 17
D: TRBD1
V: TRBV14
J: TRBJ1-1
CDR3: CASSQDLWDRGGTEAFF
DNA: TGTGCCAGCAGCCAAGATCTCTGGGACAGGGGCGGAACTGAAGCTTTCTTT

size: -
length: 12
D: TRBD1
V: TRBV11-3
J: TRBJ2-7
CDR3: CASSFRGHEQYF
DNA: TGTGCCAGCAGCTTCAGGGGGCACGAGCAGTACTTC

size: -
length: 14
D: -
V: TRBV29-1
J: TRBJ2-2
CDR3: CSVGPRVGTGELFF
DNA: TGCAGCGTTGGCCCGAGGGTGGGTACCGGGGAGCTGTTTTTT

size: few
length: 15
D: -
V: TRBV7-2
J: TRBJ2-3
CDR3: CASSRSGTSTDTQYF
DNA: TGTGCCAGCAGTCGAAGTGGGACTAGCACAGATACGCAGTATTTT

size: -
length: 11
D: -
V: TRBV30
J: TRBJ2-5
CDR3: CASLAHETQYF
DNA: TGTGCCTCCCTTGCACATGAGACCCAGTACTTC

size: once
length: 14
D: TRBD1
V: TRBV4-1
J: TRBJ1-3
CDR3: CASSQVDRENTIYF
DNA: TGCGCCAGCAGCCAAGTGGACAGGGAAAACACCATATATTTT

size: few
length: 17
D: TRBD1
V: TRBV5-4
J: TRBJ2-6
CDR3: CASSLSTGNSGANVLTF
DNA: TGTGCCAGCAGCTTATCGACAGGGAACTCTGGGGCCAACGTCCTGACTTTC

size: -
length: 15
D: TRBD1
V: TRBV28
J: TRBJ2-7
CDR3: CASSPPGTGSYEQYF
DNA: TGTGCCAGCAGTCCCCCCGGGACAGGATCCTACGAGCAGTACTTC

size: -
length: 13
D: -
V: TRBV19
J: TRBJ1-2
CDR3: CASSIRLSGGYTF
DNA: TGTGCCAGTAGTATCCGGCTATCAGGGGGCTACACCTTC

size: -
length: 13
D: -
V: TRBV4-1
J: TRBJ2-7
CDR3: CASSQEPRGEQYF
DNA: TGCGCCAGCAGCCAAGAGCCCCGGGGCGAGCAGTACTTC

size: -
length: 18
D: -
V: TRBV7-9
J: TRBJ1-5
CDR3: CASSYMAGGAKGNQPQHF
DNA: TGTGCCAGCAGTTATATGGCCGGGGGGGCAAAGGGCAATCAGCCCCAGCATTTT

size: -
length: 13
D: -
V: TRBV28
J: TRBJ1-1
CDR3: CASSSTANTEAFF
DNA: TGTGCCAGCAGTTCGACAGCGAACACTGAAGCTTTCTTT

size: -
length: 14
D: -
V: TRBV28
J: TRBJ1-2
CDR3: CASSLNRFGSGYTF
DNA: TGTGCCAGCAGTTTAAATCGCTTTGGGAGTGGCTACACCTTC

size: -
length: 16
D: -
V: TRBV4-1
J: TRBJ2-2
CDR3: CASSQRTVGDTGELFF
DNA: TGCGCCAGCAGCCAAAGGACAGTAGGGGACACCGGGGAGCTGTTTTTT

size: -
length: 16
D: TRBD1
V: TRBV18
J: TRBJ2-7
CDR3: CASSPVTGTGSYEQYF
DNA: TGTGCCAGCTCACCAGTTACCGGGACAGGTTCCTACGAGCAGTACTTC

size: -
length: 14
D: TRBD1
V: TRBV27
J: TRBJ1-5
CDR3: CASRSGTVNQPQHF
DNA: TGTGCCAGCAGGTCCGGGACAGTCAATCAGCCCCAGCATTTT

size: -
length: 16
D: -
V: TRBV4-1
J: TRBJ1-3
CDR3: CASSQVAGWSGNTIYF
DNA: TGCGCCAGCAGCCAAGTGGCAGGATGGTCTGGAAACACCATATATTTT

size: -
length: 18
D: TRBD1
V: TRBV5-4
J: TRBJ2-7
CDR3: CASSQGQGAGMSSYEQYF
DNA: TGTGCCAGCAGCCAGGGACAGGGGGCGGGGATGAGCTCCTACGAGCAGTACTTC

size: few
length: 14
D: TRBD1
V: TRBV6-5
J: TRBJ1-1
CDR3: CASRRARGQGRAFF
DNA: TGTGCCAGCAGACGCGCGCGGGGACAGGGGAGAGCTTTCTTT

size: -
length: 21
D: -
V: TRBV10-3
J: TRBJ2-1
CDR3: CAISKRINSGTQPSSYNEQFF
DNA: TGTGCCATCAGTAAACGCATAAACTCCGGGACACAACCCTCCTCCTACAATGAGCAGTTCTTC

size: -
length: 13
D: -
V: TRBV11-3
J: TRBJ1-1
CDR3: CASSQTAGTEAFF
DNA: TGTGCCAGCAGCCAAACTGCGGGCACTGAAGCTTTCTTT

size: -
length: 16
D: TRBD1
V: TRBV6-5
J: TRBJ1-1
CDR3: CASSWATGQGFAEAFF
DNA: TGTGCCAGCAGTTGGGCTACGGGACAGGGATTCGCTGAAGCTTTCTTT

size: -
length: 15
D: -
V: TRBV29-1
J: TRBJ2-1
CDR3: CSVGGAGTVVNEQFF
DNA: TGCAGCGTTGGGGGGGCCGGGACAGTCGTAAATGAGCAGTTCTTC

size: -
length: 14
D: TRBD1
V: TRBV30
J: TRBJ1-6
CDR3: CAWSDGTGLTPLHF
DNA: TGTGCCTGGAGTGACGGGACAGGGCTGACACCCCTCCACTTT

size: -
length: 15
D: TRBD2
V: TRBV2
J: TRBJ2-5
CDR3: CASSGAAGGQETQYF
DNA: TGTGCCAGCAGTGGAGCAGCGGGGGGGCAAGAGACCCAGTACTTC

size: few
length: 16
D: -
V: TRBV4-3
J: TRBJ2-5
CDR3: CASSQDKVLGKQTQYF
DNA: TGCGCCAGCAGCCAAGATAAAGTGTTGGGCAAGCAGACCCAGTACTTC

size: -
length: 15
D: TRBD1
V: TRBV10-3
J: TRBJ2-2
CDR3: CAIRLGTGDTGELFF
DNA: TGTGCCATCAGGCTTGGGACAGGGGACACCGGGGAGCTGTTTTTT

size: few
length: 16
D: TRBD1
V: TRBV6-1
J: TRBJ1-2
CDR3: CASSELFVTGDYGYTF
DNA: TGTGCCAGCAGTGAACTTTTCGTGACAGGGGACTATGGCTACACCTTC

size: -
length: 19
D: -
V: TRBV15
J: TRBJ1-5
CDR3: CATSRDLGRKGRSNQPQHF
DNA: TGTGCCACCAGCAGAGATCTGGGTAGGAAGGGGCGAAGCAATCAGCCCCAGCATTTT

size: -
length: 14
D: -
V: TRBV7-6
J: TRBJ1-1
CDR3: CASSFAGLNTEAFF
DNA: TGTGCCAGCAGCTTTGCAGGGTTGAACACTGAAGCTTTCTTT

size: -
length: 12
D: -
V: TRBV14
J: TRBJ2-2
CDR3: CASSPKPGELFF
DNA: TGTGCCAGCAGCCCGAAGCCCGGGGAGCTGTTTTTT

size: -
length: 14
D: -
V: TRBV19
J: TRBJ1-4
CDR3: CASGGGGLREKLFF
DNA: TGTGCCAGTGGGGGAGGGGGGTTACGTGAAAAACTGTTTTTT

size: -
length: 13
D: -
V: TRBV18
J: TRBJ1-2
CDR3: CASSPDNYYGYTF
DNA: TGTGCCAGCTCACCGGACAACTACTATGGCTACACCTTC

size: once
length: 14
D: TRBD2
V: TRBV27
J: TRBJ2-7
CDR3: CASRETSGAYEQYF
DNA: TGTGCCAGCAGGGAAACTAGCGGTGCCTACGAGCAGTACTTC

size: -
length: 14
D: TRBD2
V: TRBV19
J: TRBJ2-2
CDR3: CASSPLAGGPELFF
DNA: TGTGCCAGTAGTCCCCTAGCGGGAGGGCCGGAGCTGTTTTTT

size: -
length: 15
D: TRBD1
V: TRBV28
J: TRBJ2-5
CDR3: CASSPTGVHQETQYF
DNA: TGTGCCAGCAGTCCTACAGGGGTCCACCAAGAGACCCAGTACTTC

size: -
length: 15
D: TRBD1
V: TRBV30
J: TRBJ2-6
CDR3: CAWSNDRVGANVLTF
DNA: TGTGCCTGGAGTAACGACAGGGTGGGGGCCAACGTCCTGACTTTC

size: -
length: 13
D: -
V: TRBV7-9
J: TRBJ1-2
CDR3: CASSLSNGYGYTF
DNA: TGTGCCAGCAGCTTATCGAACGGTTATGGCTACACCTTC